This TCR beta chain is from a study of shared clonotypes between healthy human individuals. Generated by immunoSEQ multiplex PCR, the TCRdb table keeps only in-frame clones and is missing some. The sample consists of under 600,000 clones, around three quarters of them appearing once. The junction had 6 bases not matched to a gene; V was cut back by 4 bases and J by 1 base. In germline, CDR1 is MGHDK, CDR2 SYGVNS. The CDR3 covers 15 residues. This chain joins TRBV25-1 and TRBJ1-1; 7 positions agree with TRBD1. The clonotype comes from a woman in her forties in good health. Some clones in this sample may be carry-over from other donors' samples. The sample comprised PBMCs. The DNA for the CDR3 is TGTGCCAGCAGTGGATGGGACAGTGCGAACACTGAAGCTTTCTTT. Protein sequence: CASSGWDSANTEAFF.